This TCR beta chain was sequenced for a study of beta chain features in type 1 diabetes. Study-level results: VDJ junctions from type 1 diabetes patients carried fewer insertions and larger deletions.

This clone has just a few counts. Its antigen is as yet unknown. Germline values: CDR1 SGHVS, CDR2 FQNEAQ. The CDR3 sequence is 16 residues long. Trimming took 8 bases from V and 9 from J, leaving 28 bases between them. All of the isolated RNA was reverse transcribed, so expressed TCRB transcripts were sequenced. Sequencing of naive, central memory and regulatory T cell samples gave an average of around 3.5 million reads. Generated by immunoSEQ multiplex PCR, the TCRdb table keeps only in-frame clones and is missing some. Among 300,000 to 400,000 clones listed, 10% to 15% were seen once. The sequence was collected from a man aged 18 to 30 in good health. Sequenced: naive CD4+ T cells from blood. The chain links TRBV7-8 to TRBJ2-5, with D perhaps matching TRBD2 (7 bases). In DNA, the CDR3 is TGTGCCAGCGCCATGGGGGCTAGCGGTCGACCTGGGGCCCAGTACTTC. This translates into CASAMGASGRPGAQYF.